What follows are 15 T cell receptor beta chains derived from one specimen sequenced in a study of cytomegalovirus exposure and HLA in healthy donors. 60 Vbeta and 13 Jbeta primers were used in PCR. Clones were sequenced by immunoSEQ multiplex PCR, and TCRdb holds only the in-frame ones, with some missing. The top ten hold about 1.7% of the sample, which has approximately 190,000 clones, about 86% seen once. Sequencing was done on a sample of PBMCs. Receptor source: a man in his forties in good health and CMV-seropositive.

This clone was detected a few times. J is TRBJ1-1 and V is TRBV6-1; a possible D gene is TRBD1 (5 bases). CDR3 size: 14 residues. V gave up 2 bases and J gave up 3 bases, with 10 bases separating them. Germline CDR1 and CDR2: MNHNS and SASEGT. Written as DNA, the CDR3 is TGTGCCAGCAGTGAACTTCAGGGTTACACTGAAGCTTTCTTT. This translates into CASSELQGYTEAFF.

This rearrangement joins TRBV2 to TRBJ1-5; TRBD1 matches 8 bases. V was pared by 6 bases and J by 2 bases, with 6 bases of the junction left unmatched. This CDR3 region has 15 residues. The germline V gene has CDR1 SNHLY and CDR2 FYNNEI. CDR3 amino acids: CASRDRGGGNQPQHF. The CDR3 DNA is TGTGCCAGCAGAGACAGGGGCGGGGGCAATCAGCCCCAGCATTTT.

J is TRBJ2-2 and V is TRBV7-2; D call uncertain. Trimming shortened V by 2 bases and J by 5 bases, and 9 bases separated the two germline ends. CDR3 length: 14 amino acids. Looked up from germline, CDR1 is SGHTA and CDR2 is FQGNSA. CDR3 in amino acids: CASSLFQATGELFF. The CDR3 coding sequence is TGTGCCAGCAGCTTATTCCAGGCTACCGGGGAGCTGTTTTTT.

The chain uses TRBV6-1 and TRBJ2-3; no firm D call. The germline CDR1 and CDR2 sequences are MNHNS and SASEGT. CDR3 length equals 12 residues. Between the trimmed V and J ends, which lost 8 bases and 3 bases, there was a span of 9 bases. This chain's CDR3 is CASGLETDTQYF. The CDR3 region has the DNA TGTGCCAGCGGTCTCGAGACAGATACGCAGTATTTT.

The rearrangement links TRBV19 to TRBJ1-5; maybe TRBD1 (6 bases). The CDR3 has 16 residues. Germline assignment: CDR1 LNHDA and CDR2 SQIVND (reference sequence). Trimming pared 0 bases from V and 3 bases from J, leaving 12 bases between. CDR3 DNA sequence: TGTGCCAGTAGTATAGATCTCAGGGGCGTCAATCAGCCCCAGCATTTT. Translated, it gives CASSIDLRGVNQPQHF.

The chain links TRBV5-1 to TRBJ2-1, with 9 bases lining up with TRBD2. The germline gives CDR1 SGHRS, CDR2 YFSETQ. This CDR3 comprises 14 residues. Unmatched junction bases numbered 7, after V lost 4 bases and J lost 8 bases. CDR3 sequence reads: CASSPAGGRDEQFF. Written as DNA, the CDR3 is TGCGCCAGCAGCCCAGCAGGCGGGAGGGATGAGCAGTTCTTC.

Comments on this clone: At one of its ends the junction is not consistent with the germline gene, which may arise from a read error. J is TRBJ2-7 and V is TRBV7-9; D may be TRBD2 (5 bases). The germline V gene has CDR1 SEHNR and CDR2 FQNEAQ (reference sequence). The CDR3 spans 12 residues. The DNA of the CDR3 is TGTTCCAGCAGCTTAGGAGGAGTCGAGCAGTACTTC. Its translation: CSSSLGGVEQYF.

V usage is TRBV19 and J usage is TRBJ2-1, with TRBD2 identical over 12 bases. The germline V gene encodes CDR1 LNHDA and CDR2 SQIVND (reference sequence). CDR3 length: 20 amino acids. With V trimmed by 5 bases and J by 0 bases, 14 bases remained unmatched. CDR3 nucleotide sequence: TGTGCCAGTAGTCACGGGTCGGGGACTAGCGGGTACAGCTCCTACAATGAGCAGTTCTTC. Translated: CASSHGSGTSGYSSYNEQFF.

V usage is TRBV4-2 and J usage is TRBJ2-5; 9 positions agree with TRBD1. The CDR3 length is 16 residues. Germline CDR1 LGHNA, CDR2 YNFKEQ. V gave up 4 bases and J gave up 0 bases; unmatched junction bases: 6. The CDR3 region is CASSPEGQGYQETQYF. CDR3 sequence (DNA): TGTGCCAGCAGCCCCGAAGGACAGGGGTACCAAGAGACCCAGTACTTC.

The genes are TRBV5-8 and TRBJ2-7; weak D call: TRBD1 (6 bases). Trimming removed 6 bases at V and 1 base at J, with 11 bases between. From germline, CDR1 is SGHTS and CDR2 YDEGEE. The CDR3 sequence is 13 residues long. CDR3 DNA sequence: TGTGCCAGCAACTACAGGGTATCCTACGAGCAGTACTTC. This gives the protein CASNYRVSYEQYF.

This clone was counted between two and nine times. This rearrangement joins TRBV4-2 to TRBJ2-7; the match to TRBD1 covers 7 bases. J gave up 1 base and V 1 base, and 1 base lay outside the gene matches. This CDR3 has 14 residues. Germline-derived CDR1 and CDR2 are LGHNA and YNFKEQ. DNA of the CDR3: TGTGCCAGCAGCCAAGCGGGACAGTCCTACGAGCAGTACTTC. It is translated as CASSQAGQSYEQYF.

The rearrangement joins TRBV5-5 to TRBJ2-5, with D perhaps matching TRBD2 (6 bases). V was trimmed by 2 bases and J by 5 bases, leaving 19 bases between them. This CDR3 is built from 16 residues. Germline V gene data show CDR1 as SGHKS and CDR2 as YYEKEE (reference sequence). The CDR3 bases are TGTGCCAGCAGCTTAGGGAGCGGCTTACGGGGGGAGACCCAGTACTTC. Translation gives CASSLGSGLRGETQYF.

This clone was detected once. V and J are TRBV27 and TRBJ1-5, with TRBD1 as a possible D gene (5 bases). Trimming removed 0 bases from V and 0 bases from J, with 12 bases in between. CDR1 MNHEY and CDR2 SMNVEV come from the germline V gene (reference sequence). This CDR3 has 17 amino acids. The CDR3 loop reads CASSLSRAGNSNQPQHF. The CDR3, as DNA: TGTGCCAGCAGTTTATCTCGGGCAGGGAATAGCAATCAGCCCCAGCATTTT.

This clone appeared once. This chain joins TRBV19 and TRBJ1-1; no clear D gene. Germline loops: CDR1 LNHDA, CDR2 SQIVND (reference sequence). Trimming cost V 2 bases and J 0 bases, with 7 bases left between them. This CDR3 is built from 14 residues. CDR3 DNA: TGTGCCAGTAGTATAACTTACGTGAACACTGAAGCTTTCTTT. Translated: CASSITYVNTEAFF.

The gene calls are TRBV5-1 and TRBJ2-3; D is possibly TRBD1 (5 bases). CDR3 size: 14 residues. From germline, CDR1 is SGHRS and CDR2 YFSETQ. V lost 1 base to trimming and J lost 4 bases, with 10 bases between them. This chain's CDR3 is CASSLSSGSDTQYF. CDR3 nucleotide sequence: TGCGCCAGCAGCTTGTCCTCAGGGTCAGATACGCAGTATTTT.